The 9 T cell receptor beta chains given below trace back to one sample, sequenced in a study of shared clonotypes between healthy human individuals. The repertoire was sequenced with immunoSEQ multiplex PCR; TCRdb's copy has only in-frame clones and lacks some. The sample has about 1.5 million clones; approximately 98% are singletons. Input material: naive CD4+ T cells sorted from blood. Subset noted: CD45RA+ positively selected. All receptors derive from a man aged 30 to 45 in good health.

V usage is TRBV7-2 and J usage is TRBJ2-2; the match to TRBD1 covers 7 bases. Per germline, CDR1 SGHTA and CDR2 FQGNSA. V was clipped by 3 bases and J by 6 bases; unmatched bases: 4. The CDR3 runs to 14 residues. The DNA for the CDR3 is TGTGCCAGCAGCTTGACAGGGCCCCCCGGGGAGCTGTTTTTT. The encoded protein is CASSLTGPPGELFF. The variable domain in full, with the rest retrieved from reference TRBV7-2 and TRBJ2-2, is GAGVSQSPSNKVTEKGKDVELRCDPISGHTALYWYRQSLGQGLEFLIYFQGNSAPDKSGLPSDRFSAERTGGSVSTLTIQRTQQEDSAVYLCASSLTGPPGELFFGEGSRLTVL.

The chain uses TRBV18 and TRBJ2-3; D gene unclear. This CDR3 spans 12 amino acids. In germline, CDR1 is KGHSH, CDR2 LQKENI. The V end lost 6 bases, the J end lost 2 bases, and 6 bases lay between the germline ends. The CDR3 sequence: CASSGYTDTQYF. The CDR3 nucleotides are TGTGCCAGCTCGGGGTACACAGATACGCAGTATTTT.

V usage is TRBV5-1 and J usage is TRBJ2-7, with D possibly being TRBD2 (5 bases). The CDR3 loop spans 14 amino acids. Per the germline V gene, CDR1 is SGHRS and CDR2 is YFSETQ. Trimming took off 2 bases at V and 2 bases at J, with 11 bases between the two ends. The CDR3 is CASSLTSKAYEQYF. CDR3 bases: TGCGCCAGCAGCTTAACTAGTAAGGCCTACGAGCAGTACTTC.

This chain connects TRBV27 to TRBJ2-1; the match to TRBD1 covers 7 bases. Germline V gene sequence: CDR1 MNHEY, CDR2 SMNVEV (reference sequence). Germline trimming cut 5 bases from V and 8 bases from J; bases unmatched to any gene: 6. This CDR3 spans 13 amino acids. The DNA of the CDR3 is TGTGCCAGCAGTCCGAACAGGGGCGATGAGCAGTTCTTC. Amino acids: CASSPNRGDEQFF.

This chain joins TRBV6-6 and TRBJ2-7, with D hard to call. Germline V gene data show CDR1 as MNHNY and CDR2 as SVGAGI (reference sequence). This CDR3 has 13 amino acids. The V and J ends lost 4 bases and 4 bases respectively, with 11 bases between them. The CDR3 nucleotides are TGTGCCAGCAGTTTGAAGGTAGGATACGAGCAGTACTTC. Translation gives CASSLKVGYEQYF.

The chain employs TRBV5-1 and TRBJ2-7; 10 bases match TRBD1. V lost 2 bases to trimming and J lost 1 base; unmatched junction nucleotides: 6. The V gene's germline CDR1 is SGHRS and CDR2 YFSETQ. The length of the CDR3 is 16 residues. The CDR3: CASSFTPGQGSYEQYF. The CDR3 nucleotides read TGCGCCAGCAGCTTCACCCCGGGACAGGGGTCCTACGAGCAGTACTTC. The full variable domain, its missing parts supplied by reference TRBV5-1 and TRBJ2-7, is KAGVTQTPRYLIKTRGQQVTLSCSPISGHRSVSWYQQTPGQGLQFLFEYFSETQRNKGNFPGRFSGRQFSNSRSEMNVSTLELGDSALYLCASSFTPGQGSYEQYFGPGTRLTVT.

The chain links TRBV9 to TRBJ1-5; possible D gene TRBD1, 5 bases. V lost 4 bases to trimming and J lost 7 bases, with 15 bases between them. In germline, CDR1 is SGDLS, CDR2 YYNGEE. CDR3 length: 14 residues. The CDR3 DNA reads TGTGCCAGCAGCCGAGAGGGGCATGGGCAGCCCCAGCATTTT. Its protein is CASSREGHGQPQHF.

On this clone itself: Within the sample, other DNA sequences also encode this same CDR3. The rearrangement uses TRBV9 and TRBJ2-1; D is possibly TRBD2 (5 bases). This CDR3 region has 15 residues. Deletions cut 0 bases from V and 5 bases from J, with 12 bases between. The germline V gene has CDR1 SGDLS and CDR2 YYNGEE. The CDR3 sequence: CASSVVVSGNNEQFF. For the CDR3, the DNA is TGTGCCAGCAGCGTAGTAGTGAGCGGCAACAATGAGCAGTTCTTC.

The chain recombines TRBV28 with TRBJ1-1; TRBD1 matches at 9 bases. The germline CDR1 and CDR2 sequences are MDHEN and SYDVKM. J gave up 2 bases and V 6 bases, and 16 bases lay outside the gene matches. The CDR3 has 18 amino acids. The chain's CDR3 is CASRPSWGDRVRNTEAFF. As DNA, the CDR3 is TGTGCCAGCAGACCATCTTGGGGGGACAGGGTCAGAAACACTGAAGCTTTCTTT.